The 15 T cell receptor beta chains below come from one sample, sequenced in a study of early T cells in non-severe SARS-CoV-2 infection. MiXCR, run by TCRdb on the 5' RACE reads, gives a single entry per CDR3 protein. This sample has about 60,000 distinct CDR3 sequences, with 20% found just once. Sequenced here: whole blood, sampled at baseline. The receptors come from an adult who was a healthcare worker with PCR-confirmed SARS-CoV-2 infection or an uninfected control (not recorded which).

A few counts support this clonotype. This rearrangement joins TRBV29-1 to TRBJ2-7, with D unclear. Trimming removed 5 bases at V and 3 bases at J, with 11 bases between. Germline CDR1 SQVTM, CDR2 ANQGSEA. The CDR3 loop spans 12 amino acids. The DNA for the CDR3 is TGCAGCGTTACCGGGCCTAACTACGAGCAGTACTTC. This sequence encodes CSVTGPNYEQYF.

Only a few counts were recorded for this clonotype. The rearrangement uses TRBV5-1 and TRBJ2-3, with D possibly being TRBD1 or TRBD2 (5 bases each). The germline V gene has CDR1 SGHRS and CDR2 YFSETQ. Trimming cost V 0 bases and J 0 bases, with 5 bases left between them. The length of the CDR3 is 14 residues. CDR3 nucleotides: TGCGCCAGCAGCTTGGGGGACAGCACAGATACGCAGTATTTT. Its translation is CASSLGDSTDTQYF.

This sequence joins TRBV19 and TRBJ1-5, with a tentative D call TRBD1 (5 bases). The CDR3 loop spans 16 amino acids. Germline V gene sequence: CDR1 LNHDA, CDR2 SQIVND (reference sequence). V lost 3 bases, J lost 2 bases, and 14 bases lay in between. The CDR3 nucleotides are TGTGCCAGTAGTATTTTGTTCAGGGTGGGCAATCAGCCCCAGCATTTT. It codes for CASSILFRVGNQPQHF.

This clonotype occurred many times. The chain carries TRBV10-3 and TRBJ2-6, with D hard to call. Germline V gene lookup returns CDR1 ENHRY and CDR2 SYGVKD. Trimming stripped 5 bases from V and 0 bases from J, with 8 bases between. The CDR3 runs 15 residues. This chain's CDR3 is CAISPHVSGANVLTF. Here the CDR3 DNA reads TGTGCCATCAGTCCCCACGTCTCTGGGGCCAACGTCCTGACTTTC.

The CDR3 region has the DNA TGTGCCAGCAGCTTGTCCCCTAGCCGGGGGCAGTTCTTC. Translating it yields CASSLSPSRGQFF. The chain uses TRBV7-2 and TRBJ2-1; D is possibly TRBD2 (5 bases). Germline CDR1 and CDR2: SGHTA and FQGNSA. V lost 3 bases and J lost 12, with 15 bases in between. This CDR3 comprises 13 residues.

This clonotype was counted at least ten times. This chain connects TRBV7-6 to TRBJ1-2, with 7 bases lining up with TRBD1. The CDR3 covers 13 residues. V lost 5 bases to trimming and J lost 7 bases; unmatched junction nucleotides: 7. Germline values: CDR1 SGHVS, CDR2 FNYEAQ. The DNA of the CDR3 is TGTGCCAGCAGCATAGACAGGGCGTCTGGCTACACCTTC. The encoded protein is CASSIDRASGYTF.

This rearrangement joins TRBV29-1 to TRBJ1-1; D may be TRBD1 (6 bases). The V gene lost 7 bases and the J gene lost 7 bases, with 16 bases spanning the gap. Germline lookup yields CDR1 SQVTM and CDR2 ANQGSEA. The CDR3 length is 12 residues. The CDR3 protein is CSALHLDSEAFF. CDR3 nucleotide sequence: TGCAGCGCCCTCCATCTGGACAGTGAAGCTTTCTTT.

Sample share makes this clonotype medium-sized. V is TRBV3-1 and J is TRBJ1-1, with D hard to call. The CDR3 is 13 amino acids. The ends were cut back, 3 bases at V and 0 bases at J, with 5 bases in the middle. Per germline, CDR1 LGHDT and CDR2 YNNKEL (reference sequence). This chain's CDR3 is CASSHNMNTEAFF. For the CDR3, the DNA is TGTGCCAGCAGCCACAATATGAACACTGAAGCTTTCTTT.

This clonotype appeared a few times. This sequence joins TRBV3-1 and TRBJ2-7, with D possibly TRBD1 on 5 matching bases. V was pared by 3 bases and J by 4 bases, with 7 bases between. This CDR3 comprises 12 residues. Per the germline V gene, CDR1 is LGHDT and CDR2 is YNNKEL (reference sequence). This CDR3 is CASSQGHYEQYF. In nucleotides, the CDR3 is TGTGCCAGCAGCCAGGGGCATTACGAGCAGTACTTC.

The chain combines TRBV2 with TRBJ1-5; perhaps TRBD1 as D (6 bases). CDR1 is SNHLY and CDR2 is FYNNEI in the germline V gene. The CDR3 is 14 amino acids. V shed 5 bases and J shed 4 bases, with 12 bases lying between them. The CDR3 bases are TGTGCCAGCAGTTGGAATCAGGGGAATCAGCCCCAGCATTTT. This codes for CASSWNQGNQPQHF.

The CDR3 here is CASMRLAGVNEQFF. The CDR3 nucleotides are TGTGCCAGCATGAGACTAGCGGGGGTCAATGAGCAGTTCTTC. The gene calls are TRBV12-3 or TRBV12-4 and TRBJ2-1, with 12 positions matching TRBD2. The J segment lost 6 bases and the V segment lost 7 bases, leaving 4 bases of the junction unmatched. The CDR3 contains 14 residues.

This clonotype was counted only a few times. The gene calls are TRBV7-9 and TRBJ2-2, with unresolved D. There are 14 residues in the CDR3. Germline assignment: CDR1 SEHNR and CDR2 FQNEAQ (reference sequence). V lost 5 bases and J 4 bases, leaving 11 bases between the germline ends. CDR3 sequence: CASSKWASTGELFF. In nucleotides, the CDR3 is TGTGCCAGCAGCAAATGGGCCAGCACCGGGGAGCTGTTTTTT.

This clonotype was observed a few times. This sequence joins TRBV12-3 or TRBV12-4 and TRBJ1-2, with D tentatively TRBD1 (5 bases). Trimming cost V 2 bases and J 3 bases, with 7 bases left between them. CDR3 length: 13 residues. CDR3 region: CASSLRGDYGYTF. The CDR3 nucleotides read TGTGCCAGCAGTTTAAGGGGAGACTATGGCTACACCTTC.

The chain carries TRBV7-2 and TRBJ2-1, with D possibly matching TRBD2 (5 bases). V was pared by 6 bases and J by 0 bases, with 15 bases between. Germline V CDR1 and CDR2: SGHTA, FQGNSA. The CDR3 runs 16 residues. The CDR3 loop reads CASSSQSGSSYNEQFF. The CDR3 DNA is TGTGCCAGCAGTTCTCAGAGCGGAAGCTCCTACAATGAGCAGTTCTTC.

The CDR3 region has the DNA TGTGCCTGGAATCGGGGTAGCACAGATACGCAGTATTTT. The encoded protein is CAWNRGSTDTQYF. This chain joins TRBV30 and TRBJ2-3, with a weak D call TRBD2 (5 bases). V was cut by 4 bases and J by 0 bases, with 8 bases left in between. The CDR3 covers 13 residues. Germline values: CDR1 GTSNPN, CDR2 SVGIG (reference sequence).